The sequence of this T cell receptor (beta chain) was determined in a study of shared clonotypes between healthy human individuals. Study summary: Those who served as donors were a couple of women and a few men between the ages of 18 and 49. Study outcomes and limitations: Naive subsets usually exceeded memory subsets in estimated richness.

TCRdb keeps only in-frame clones here, not all; method: immunoSEQ multiplex PCR. The data contain approximately 530,000 clones, around 95% of them seen just once; the ten biggest clones take up under 0.065%. With respect to this clone: Antigen specificity is unknown.

The CDR3 loop spans 14 amino acids. CDR1 and CDR2 from the germline V gene are SQVTM and ANQGSEA. The J segment lost 5 bases and the V segment lost 5 bases, leaving 6 bases of the junction unmatched. The donors were all Caucasian adults (living in Nashville, Tennessee). Sequenced sample: naive CD4+ T cells sorted from blood. The sample's subset: CD45RA+ positively selected. The V gene is TRBV29-1, the J gene TRBJ2-1; 10 bases line up with TRBD2. This TCR derives from a woman aged 25-40 years in good health. CDR3 in DNA: TGCAGCGTTTCCACTAGCGGGAACGACAATGAGCAGTTCTTC. The encoded protein is CSVSTSGNDNEQFF.